The 16 T cell receptor beta chains given below trace back to one sample, sequenced in a study of blood T cell repertoires in COVID-19. Sequenced by immunoSEQ multiplex PCR; TCRdb stores in-frame clones only, minus some. The sample lists approximately 90,000 clones, 70% to 80% seen once, with more than 20% in the top ten. The sequenced material came from peripheral blood. The receptors stem from a human donor in a cohort sampled during active COVID-19.

The chain carries TRBV4-1 and TRBJ2-7; 9 nucleotides align to TRBD2. CDR3 length: 19 amino acids. Trimming removed 0 bases from V and 2 bases from J; junction bases left unmatched: 14. CDR1 and CDR2 from the germline V gene are MGHRA and YSYEKL. The CDR3 here is CASSQDAGGLLGAPYEQYF. As DNA, the CDR3 is TGCGCCAGCAGCCAAGACGCGGGAGGGCTATTAGGCGCACCCTACGAGCAGTACTTC.

This clone has a handful of counts. This chain links TRBV5-1 with TRBJ2-7, with 10 positions matching TRBD2. V lost 0 bases, J lost 7 bases, and 13 bases stayed unmatched. Per the germline V gene, CDR1 is SGHRS and CDR2 is YFSETQ. The CDR3 is 17 residues long. The CDR3 nucleotides read TGCGCCAGCAGCTTGGGGGGTAGCGGGAGGCTGAATCGGGAGCAGTACTTC. Translation: CASSLGGSGRLNREQYF.

The J gene is TRBJ2-7, the V gene TRBV4-2; 10 bases are shared with TRBD2. With 3 bases clipped from V and 0 bases from J, the junction kept 5 bases outside the gene matches. The CDR3 contains 16 residues. Germline CDR1 and CDR2: LGHNA and YNFKEQ. The CDR3 coding sequence is TGTGCCAGCAGCCATTTAGCGGGAGGCCTCTCCTACGAGCAGTACTTC. This sequence encodes CASSHLAGGLSYEQYF.

The V call is TRBV3-1 (or the pseudogene TRBV3-2), the J call TRBJ2-1, with 8 bases that match TRBD2. The V and J ends lost 4 bases and 10 bases, in that order; junction bases with no gene match: 6. Per the germline V gene, CDR1 is LGHDT and CDR2 is YNNKEL (reference sequence). This CDR3 is 13 amino acids long. The CDR3 bases are TGTGCCAGCAGCCCCCCTGGGACTAGGGAGCAGTTCTTC. Protein sequence: CASSPPGTREQFF.

This rearrangement joins TRBV9 to TRBJ2-2; 11 positions agree with TRBD2. This CDR3 is 16 amino acids long. Losses at the gene ends were 2 bases for V and 6 bases for J; bases not matched to a gene: 6. From germline, CDR1 is SGDLS and CDR2 YYNGEE. CDR3 region: CASSVGGLAESGELFF. Written as DNA, the CDR3 is TGTGCCAGCAGCGTTGGGGGACTAGCGGAATCCGGGGAGCTGTTTTTT.

This clone appeared a single time. This rearrangement joins TRBV6-2 or TRBV6-3 to TRBJ2-7; D gene unclear. The CDR3 length is 13 residues. Per the germline V gene, CDR1 is MNHEY and CDR2 is SVGEGT. V lost 4 bases to trimming and J lost 2 bases, with 9 bases between them. The chain's CDR3 is CASSLESTYEQYF. CDR3 sequence (DNA): TGTGCCAGCAGTTTGGAGAGCACCTACGAGCAGTACTTC.

CDR3 in amino acids: CASSLEAGSNQPQHF. In nucleotides, the CDR3 is TGTGCCAGCAGCTTAGAGGCAGGGAGCAATCAGCCCCAGCATTTT. This sequence joins TRBV7-6 and TRBJ1-5; maybe TRBD1 (5 bases). The CDR3 spans 15 residues. Germline assignment: CDR1 SGHVS and CDR2 FNYEAQ. Trimming removed 1 base at V and 1 base at J, with 8 bases between.

This clone was detected a few times. CDR3 sequence reads: CAISPLGGAGETQYF. As DNA, the CDR3 is TGTGCCATCAGTCCGCTCGGGGGGGCTGGGGAGACCCAGTACTTC. This chain links TRBV10-3 with TRBJ2-5; 8 bases line up with TRBD2. The trim removed 5 bases at V and 5 bases at J, leaving 10 bases unmatched. CDR3 length: 15 residues. Looked up from germline, CDR1 is ENHRY and CDR2 is SYGVKD.

This clone was picked up one time. The chain links TRBV24-1 to TRBJ1-1; possible D gene TRBD1, 5 bases. CDR1 and CDR2 from the germline V gene are KGHDR and SFDVKD. Trimming removed 5 bases from V and 1 base from J, with 16 bases in between. CDR3 size: 16 residues. CDR3 nucleotides: TGTGCCACCAGTGGTTTTTTGAGACAGTCGAACACTGAAGCTTTCTTT. Encoded protein: CATSGFLRQSNTEAFF.

The genes are TRBV28 and TRBJ2-5; D remains unclear. Germline CDR1 MDHEN, CDR2 SYDVKM. There are 14 residues in the CDR3. The V and J ends lost 2 bases and 2 bases respectively, with 9 bases between them. For the CDR3, the DNA is TGTGCCAGCAGTTTACAGACATATCAAGAGACCCAGTACTTC. Encoded protein: CASSLQTYQETQYF.

V and J are TRBV7-9 and TRBJ1-2; TRBD1 is a possible D gene (6 bases). V was cut by 5 bases and J by 0 bases, with 16 bases left in between. In germline, CDR1 is SEHNR, CDR2 FQNEAQ (reference sequence). This CDR3 contains 16 residues. The CDR3 DNA reads as TGTGCCAGCAGCCTCACTCGGACAGATCCTAACTATGGCTACACCTTC. This sequence encodes CASSLTRTDPNYGYTF.

This clone was seen once. V is TRBV5-4 and J is TRBJ2-3; 10 bases agree with TRBD2. Trimming took 2 bases from V and 0 from J; bases not matched to a gene: 3. CDR1 is SGHNT and CDR2 is YYREEE in the germline V gene (reference sequence). The CDR3 runs 16 residues. In DNA, the CDR3 is TGTGCCAGCAGCTTCCGACTAGCGGGCAGCACAGATACGCAGTATTTT. Translation gives CASSFRLAGSTDTQYF.

The rearrangement links TRBV18 to TRBJ2-3; 8 bases map to TRBD2. CDR3 size: 14 residues. Germline CDR1 and CDR2: KGHSH and LQKENI. V shed 8 bases, J shed 4 bases, and the junction held 8 bases outside the gene matches. Here the CDR3 DNA reads TGTGCCAGCACTCAACGGGAGGGTGCAGATACGCAGTATTTT. Translating gives CASTQREGADTQYF.

This clone came up a few times. V gene TRBV19 combines with J gene TRBJ1-2; D possibly corresponds to TRBD1 (6 bases). Per the germline V gene, CDR1 is LNHDA and CDR2 is SQIVND (reference sequence). There are 14 residues in the CDR3. The V end was cut by 3 bases, the J end by 4 bases, with 12 bases between. CDR3 sequence (DNA): TGTGCCAGTAGTATCCCCGGACAGAGCTATGGCTACACCTTC. The encoded protein is CASSIPGQSYGYTF. The whole variable domain, filled in from reference TRBV19 and TRBJ1-2, reads DGGITQSPKYLFRKEGQNVTLSCEQNLNHDAMYWYRQDPGQGLRLIYYSQIVNDFQKGDIAEGYSVSREKKESFPLTVTSAQKNPTAFYLCASSIPGQSYGYTFGSGTRLTVV.

The rearrangement uses TRBV11-3 and TRBJ2-7; tentative D call: TRBD2 (7 bases). This CDR3 spans 14 amino acids. The germline gives CDR1 SGHNT, CDR2 YENEEA. V shed 3 bases and J shed 0 bases, with 9 bases lying between them. DNA of the CDR3: TGTGCCAGCAGCTTGGGAGGGGGCTCCTACGAGCAGTACTTC. This codes for CASSLGGGSYEQYF.

This clone turned up a few times. Other DNA sequences in this sample translate to the same CDR3. The DNA of the CDR3 is TGTGCCAGTGGACTGCCTTACGAGCAGTACTTC. Its translation is CASGLPYEQYF. The chain employs TRBV27 and TRBJ2-7, with D maybe TRBD2 (5 bases). The CDR3 is made up of 11 amino acids. The V end lost 9 bases, the J end lost 4 bases, and 10 bases lay between the germline ends. Germline-derived CDR1 and CDR2 are MNHEY and SMNVEV (reference sequence).